A single T cell receptor beta chain is shown here with its context. The entry originates in a study of Tregs in tolerant kidney transplant recipients. The germline CDR1 and CDR2 sequences are SGDLS and YYNGEE. CDR3 length: 12 residues. Trimming removed 4 bases at V and 6 bases at J, with 10 bases between. Sequencing was performed with immunoSEQ multiplex PCR; in TCRdb, only in-frame clones are kept and a portion is missing. This sample has some 88,000 clones, with just over 90% found just once. The source of this sequence is a human donor in good health. The sample comprised CD8+ T cells from blood. This chain uses TRBV9 with TRBJ1-2; D is undetermined. This chain's CDR3 is CASSPLSHGYTF. Written as DNA, the CDR3 is TGTGCCAGCAGCCCCCTCAGCCATGGCTACACCTTC.